This record looks at one T cell receptor (beta chain) sequence and its context. What it binds is unknown. Sequenced by immunoSEQ multiplex PCR; TCRdb stores in-frame clones only, minus some. Of about 27,000 clones in the sample, almost 96% were seen once. Looked up from germline, CDR1 is MNHEY and CDR2 is SVGAGI. The J segment lost 13 bases and the V segment lost 5 bases, leaving 9 bases of the junction unmatched. The CDR3 is 13 residues long. The sample belongs to a study of T cell clonotyping in hematopoietic cell transplantation. Points from the study as a whole: Pathologically expanded recipient clonotypes increased progressively from day 30 to day 180 as diversity fell.

The TCR sequence derives from a man aged 45-65 years in good health. Some clones in this sample may be carry-over from other donors' samples. Source material: peripheral blood mononuclear cells. The genes are TRBV6-5 and TRBJ1-4, with 8 nucleotides matching TRBD1. CDR3 sequence (DNA): TGTGCCAGCAGTGGGCGACAGGGGTTGAGACTGTTTTTT. Protein: CASSGRQGLRLFF.